This T cell receptor beta chain is from a study of CXCR3-negative and CXCR3-positive naive CD8 T cells. Notes on the study in general: Memory CD8+ cells had much lower diversity, and both naive subsets had comparably high diversity. Higher TRB CDR3 hydrophobicity marked CXCR3-positive naive cells relative to CXCR3-negative naive cells. Naive CXCR3-negative and CXCR3-positive cells had similar TRBV-TRBJ usage; memory differed.

All TRB cDNA libraries came from 5' RACE performed with UMI labels. TCRdb re-called the 5' RACE reads; every CDR3 protein appears as one record, without DNA. The sample totals 5,800 or so distinct CDR3 sequences; its top ten clones hold over 1.5%. Turning to this clonotype: Its antigen is still unknown.

The CDR3 is 15 amino acids. Looked up from germline, CDR1 is LGHNA and CDR2 is YSLEER. This sequence was found in a human donor in good health. Some clones in this sample may be carry-over from other donors' samples. The sample comprised naive CXCR3- CD8+ T cells from blood. Noted subset: CD45RO-CCR7+CD27+CD95- naive CD8+ T cells lacking CXCR3 (TNR3-). The rearrangement joins TRBV4-3 to TRBJ1-2. CDR3 amino acids: CASSQDQVGNYGYTF.